The entry below gives a single T cell receptor (beta chain) sequence along with its context. No antigen is known for it. No base quality information exists; no much larger clone differs at one position. These data belong to a study of T cells in Graves' hyperthyroidism and ophthalmopathy (dated by TCRdb to about 2019). General notes on the study: Peripheral blood was collected at initial diagnosis, before any treatment. Prospective prediction of ophthalmopathy was tested in an independent validation cohort consisting of fewer than 20 hyperthyroidism patients and some 17 patients who later progressed to ophthalmopathy. Following sampling, methimazole starting at 30 mg daily was given to hyperthyroidism patients, and high-dose intravenous methylprednisolone was given to ophthalmopathy patients. The paper reports TCR Vbeta CDR3 sequencing of about 140 peripheral blood samples: 43 ophthalmopathy, 75 to 80 hyperthyroidism and 17 progressor patients. To identify TCR V-J signatures that set the groups apart, the researchers used a discovery cohort of 100 patients, made up of around 40 with Graves' ophthalmopathy and some 60 with stable Graves' hyperthyroidism. The 75 to 100 discovery patients were divided at random into training and test sets in a 7:3 ratio. The study also compared thyroid tissue and blood T-cell repertoires from over 5 Graves' hyperthyroidism patients. The study at large found these results: Blood samples also contained most of the expanded thyroid clonotypes (frequency above 0.001), which suggests that blood repertoires may reflect thyroid immune responses. A 13 V-J signature model separated ophthalmopathy from stable hyperthyroidism, with approximately 87% sensitivity and about 81% specificity in cross-validation and 80%/75% in testing. Sample size was not statistically predetermined, and blinding of investigators to group allocation was not performed. During validation, the model predicted progression to ophthalmopathy a median of approximately six months ahead of onset, with just under 71% sensitivity and almost 75% specificity.

Looking up the germline V gene (reference sequence) yields CDR1 SEHNR and CDR2 FQNEAQ. Trimming takes 0 bases from V and 5 bases from J, and the germline ends sit 7 bases apart. Its CDR3 holds 13 amino acids, cysteine through phenylalanine. Only the CDR3 part of the read is kept: 39 bases, read in frame from the first base. In the ophthalmopathy patients, disease was moderately to severely active, with a Clinical Activity Score of 3 or more, a NOSPECS grade of 4 or more, and a duration of less than 3 months. Exclusion was applied to patients with uncontrolled infections, other autoimmune diseases, pregnancy or lactation. Diagnoses relied on clinical symptoms, serum thyroxine and TRAb, thyroid ultrasound and orbital computed tomography. PBMCs were separated from roughly 9.6 ml of fresh peripheral blood using Ficoll-Paque density gradient centrifugation. Trizol reagent was used to extract total RNA, and RNA quality was then checked on an Agilent 2100 Bioanalyzer.

The TCR beta CDR3 regions were amplified from the RNA transcripts. For the first round of RT-PCR on the TCR CDR3, the HTBI primer set was used together with the Qiagen OneStep RT-PCR kit. Libraries were constructed in a second round of multiplex PCR, after which size selection and purification were performed. Libraries were sequenced paired-end with 100 bp reads on an Illumina HiSeq2000. For the original study's pipeline: SOAPnuke was used to process the raw data, with reads discarded if the reads contained adapters or uncalled bases, had a mean Phred below 15, or lacked an exact constant-primer or identifier match. High-quality paired reads were merged with COPE v1.2.5, and unique nucleotide sequences were defined as clonotypes. Clonotypes were aligned to IMGT TRBV, TRBD and TRBJ reference segments using MiTCR v1.1. The analysis included only V-J combinations with a frequency above 0.0001, which together covered 99% to 99.2% of the repertoires. A TCS score was defined as the ratio between F50 (clonal expansion) and ExV (chaos), using BLOSUM62-based TCRdist between CDR3 peptides within each V-J. Welch's t-statistics and random forest reduced around 510 V-J features to about 13, which were used in a naive Bayes classifier (R e1071). TCRdb reanalyzed the raw reads on its own, using fastp at Q25 for trimming and MiXCR for clone calling, and kept in-frame beta chains. Each entry is one CDR3 protein sequence, shown with its most common DNA and genes. The V and J calls follow TCRdb's processing rather than the paper's. Counted in this sample were hundreds of thousands of distinct CDR3 sequences; around 22% of them appeared once. The ten largest account for over 55% of the sample.

This clonotype was obtained from a man aged 30 to 45 with Graves' ophthalmopathy. The source material was blood. The rearrangement joined TRBV7-9 to TRBJ2-5; the D gene identity is not certain. The DNA sequence follows: TGTGCCAGCAGCTTAGCCTTAATCGAGACCCAGTACTTC. This sequence encodes CASSLALIETQYF.